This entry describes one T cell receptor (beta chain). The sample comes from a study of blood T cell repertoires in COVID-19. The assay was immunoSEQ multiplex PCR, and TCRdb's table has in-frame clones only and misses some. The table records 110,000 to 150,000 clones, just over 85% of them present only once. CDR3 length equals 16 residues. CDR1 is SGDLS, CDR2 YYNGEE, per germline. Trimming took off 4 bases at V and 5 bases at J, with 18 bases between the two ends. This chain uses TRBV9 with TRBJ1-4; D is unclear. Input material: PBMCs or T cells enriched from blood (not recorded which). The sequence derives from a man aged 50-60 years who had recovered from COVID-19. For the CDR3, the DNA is TGTGCCAGCAGCAAAACCCCCCAGGCTGAAAATGAAAAACTGTTTTTT. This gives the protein CASSKTPQAENEKLFF.